The rows below give T cell receptor beta chains drawn from one sample of a study of response to subunit inactivated influenza vaccine. TCRdb re-analysed the RT-PCR reads in MiXCR, keeping a single row per CDR3 protein. Of some 600,000 distinct CDR3 sequences listed, 13% to 15% are singletons. This specimen consisted of PBMCs from blood, obtained around two weeks before vaccination. The receptors were sampled from a man over 45 who received an inactivated influenza vaccine. The CDR3 runs from the conserved cysteine through the conserved F or W. Fields, in order: J gene, V gene, clone size, D gene, CDR3 protein, CDR3 DNA. D genes are given only for firm matches. Some rows mark clone size as missing; the rest say once, few, many or name a class of expanded clone.

>TRBJ2-7|TRBV2|-|-
CASSEGVRGFSYEQYF
TGTGCCAGCAGTGAAGGTGTGAGGGGGTTCAGCTACGAGCAGTACTTC
>TRBJ2-5|TRBV15|many|-
CATSRDTEIQETQYF
TGTGCCACCAGCAGAGATACGGAGATCCAAGAGACCCAGTACTTC
>TRBJ2-7|TRBV11-2|many|TRBD1
CASSQTGPRGEQYF
TGTGCCAGCAGCCAGACAGGGCCCCGGGGCGAGCAGTACTTC
>TRBJ2-7|TRBV27|-|-
CASSQEGTATYEQYF
TGTGCCAGCAGCCAAGAGGGGACGGCTACCTACGAGCAGTACTTC
>TRBJ2-1|TRBV19|once|-
CASKEDHISYNEQFF
TGTGCCAGTAAAGAAGATCATATCTCCTACAATGAGCAGTTCTTC
>TRBJ2-1|TRBV6-2/TRBV6-3|few|TRBD2
CASSYAQRETDNEQFF
TGTGCCAGCAGTTACGCCCAGCGGGAGACCGACAATGAGCAGTTCTTC
>TRBJ2-4|TRBV6-2/TRBV6-3|-|-
CASSYLLGQHADIQYF
TGTGCCAGCAGTTACCTTTTGGGCCAGCACGCCGACATTCAGTACTTC
>TRBJ2-7|TRBV28|-|TRBD1
CASRPPGQGIDEQYF
TGTGCCAGCAGACCCCCGGGACAGGGGATCGACGAGCAGTACTTC
>TRBJ2-1|TRBV12-3/TRBV12-4|few|TRBD1
CASSFSSPFRGNEQFF
TGTGCCAGCAGTTTCAGCAGCCCCTTCAGGGGGAATGAGCAGTTCTTC
>TRBJ2-3|TRBV25-1|-|-
CASSDPSALNTQYF
TGTGCCAGCAGTGACCCCTCCGCCCTCAATACGCAGTATTTT
>TRBJ1-4|TRBV5-1|-|-
CASNSGSLNEKLFF
TGCGCCAGCAACTCCGGCAGCCTTAATGAAAAACTGTTTTTT
>TRBJ2-7|TRBV6-2/TRBV6-3|-|-
CASSYPGPYEQYF
TGTGCCAGCAGTTACCCAGGACCGTACGAGCAGTACTTC
>TRBJ2-2|TRBV12-3/TRBV12-4|many|-
CASSLVLGVTGELFF
TGTGCCAGCAGTTTAGTCTTAGGGGTCACCGGGGAGCTGTTTTTT
>TRBJ2-7|TRBV7-2|many|-
CASSHGQYEQYF
TGTGCCAGCAGCCATGGACAGTACGAGCAGTACTTC
>TRBJ2-7|TRBV9|-|TRBD1
CASSAGQGINEQYF
TGTGCCAGCAGCGCGGGACAGGGTATCAACGAGCAGTACTTC
>TRBJ1-1|TRBV9|-|-
CASSAPLEGPIEF
TGTGCCAGCAGCGCCCCCTTGGAGGGTCCAATCGAATTC
>TRBJ2-7|TRBV27|-|-
CASSSSGLSSYEQYF
TGTGCCAGCAGTTCATCCGGACTCAGCTCCTACGAGCAGTACTTC
>TRBJ2-1|TRBV2|few|TRBD1
CASSPRQGRSNEQFF
TGTGCCAGCAGTCCAAGACAGGGTAGGAGCAATGAGCAGTTCTTC
>TRBJ2-3|TRBV7-7|many|-
CASSLHSTDTQYF
TGTGCCAGCAGCTTGCATAGCACAGATACGCAGTATTTT
>TRBJ2-5|TRBV7-2|few|TRBD2
CASTGTSGAETQYF
TGTGCCAGCACCGGGACTAGCGGGGCGGAGACCCAGTACTTC
>TRBJ2-1|TRBV6-4|-|TRBD2
CASSELAGVVEQFF
TGTGCCAGCAGTGAGCTAGCGGGAGTCGTTGAGCAGTTCTTC
>TRBJ2-7|TRBV30|-|-
CAWSVQDNYEQYF
TGTGCCTGGAGTGTACAGGACAACTACGAGCAGTACTTC
>TRBJ1-5|TRBV6-2/TRBV6-3|few|-
CASSYVGVWEPQHF
TGTGCCAGCAGTTACGTCGGGGTTTGGGAGCCCCAGCATTTT
>TRBJ2-5|TRBV6-2/TRBV6-3|few|TRBD2
CASTTVASGNQETQYF
TGTGCCAGCACCACCGTGGCTAGCGGGAACCAAGAGACCCAGTACTTC
>TRBJ2-3|TRBV9|-|-
CASSVDWLVPTDTQYF
TGTGCCAGCAGCGTAGATTGGCTAGTCCCCACAGATACGCAGTATTTT
>TRBJ2-2|TRBV4-2|-|TRBD2
CASSQPSGGLADILFNTGELFF
TGTGCCAGCAGCCAACCATCCGGCGGACTAGCGGATATCCTGTTTAACACCGGGGAGCTGTTTTTT